This TCR beta chain is drawn from a study of ipilimumab plus nivolumab after autologous stem cell transplantation. Profiled with immunoSEQ multiplex PCR; TCRdb holds only in-frame clones, not every one. The table includes 15,000 or so clones, 80% detected once. The germline V and J ends were trimmed by 1 base and 3 bases, with 9 bases remaining between them. Germline V gene sequence: CDR1 SEHNR, CDR2 FQNEAQ (reference sequence). The CDR3 loop spans 14 amino acids. J is TRBJ1-1 and V is TRBV7-9; D is undetermined. This clonotype was obtained from a male donor with diffuse large B-cell lymphoma. The sequences come from PBMCs, collected in a trial of ipilimumab plus nivolumab as post-transplant consolidation. CDR3 DNA: TGTGCCAGCAGCTTAGAGGTGGGTCACACTGAAGCTTTCTTT. Translated, it gives CASSLEVGHTEAFF.